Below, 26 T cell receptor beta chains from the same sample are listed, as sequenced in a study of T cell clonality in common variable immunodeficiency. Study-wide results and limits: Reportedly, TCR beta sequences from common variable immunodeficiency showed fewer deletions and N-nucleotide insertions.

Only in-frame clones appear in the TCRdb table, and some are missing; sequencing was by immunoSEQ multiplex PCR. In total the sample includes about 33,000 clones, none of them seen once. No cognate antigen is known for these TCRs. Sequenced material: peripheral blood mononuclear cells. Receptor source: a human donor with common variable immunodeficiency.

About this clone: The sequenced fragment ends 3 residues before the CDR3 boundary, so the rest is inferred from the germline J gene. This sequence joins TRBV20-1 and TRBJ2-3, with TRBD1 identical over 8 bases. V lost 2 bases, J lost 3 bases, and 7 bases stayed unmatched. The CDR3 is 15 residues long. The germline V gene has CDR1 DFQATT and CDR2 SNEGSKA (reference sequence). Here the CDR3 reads CSARFGQGATDTQYF. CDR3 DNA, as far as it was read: TGCAGTGCTAGATTCGGGCAGGGGGCTACAGATACG.

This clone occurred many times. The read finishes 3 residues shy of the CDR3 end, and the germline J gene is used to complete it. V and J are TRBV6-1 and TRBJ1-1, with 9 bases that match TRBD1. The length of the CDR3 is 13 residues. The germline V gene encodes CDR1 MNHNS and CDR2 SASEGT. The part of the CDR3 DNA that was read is TGTGCCAGCAGTGTGGGGACAGGGCCAGGA. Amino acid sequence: CASSVGTGPG. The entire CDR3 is CASSVGTGPGAFF.

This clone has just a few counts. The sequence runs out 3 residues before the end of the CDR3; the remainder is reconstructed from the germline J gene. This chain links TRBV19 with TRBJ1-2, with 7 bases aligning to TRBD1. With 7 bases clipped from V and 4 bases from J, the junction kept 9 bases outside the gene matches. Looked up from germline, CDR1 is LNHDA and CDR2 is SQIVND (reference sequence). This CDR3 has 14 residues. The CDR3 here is CASTPGGRTYGYTF. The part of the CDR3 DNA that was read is TGTGCCAGTACTCCAGGGGGGAGAACCTATGGC.

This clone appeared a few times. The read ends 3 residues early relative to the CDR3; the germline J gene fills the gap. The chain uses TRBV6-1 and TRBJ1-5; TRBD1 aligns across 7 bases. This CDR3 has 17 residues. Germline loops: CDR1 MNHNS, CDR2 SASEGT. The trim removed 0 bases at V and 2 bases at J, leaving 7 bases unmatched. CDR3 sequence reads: CASSEALRGLGNQPQHF. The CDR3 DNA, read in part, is TGTGCCAGCAGTGAAGCACTTAGGGGGCTGGGCAATCAGCCC.

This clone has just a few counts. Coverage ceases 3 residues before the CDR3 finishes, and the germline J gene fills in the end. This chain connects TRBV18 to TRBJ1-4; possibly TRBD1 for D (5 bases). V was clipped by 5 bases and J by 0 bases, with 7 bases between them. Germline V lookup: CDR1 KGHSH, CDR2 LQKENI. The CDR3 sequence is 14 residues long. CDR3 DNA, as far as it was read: TGTGCCAGCTCATCGACAGCAACTAATGAAAAA. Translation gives CASSSTATNEK. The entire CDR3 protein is CASSSTATNEKLFF. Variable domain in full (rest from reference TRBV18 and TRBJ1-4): NAGVMQNPRHLVRRRGQEARLRCSPMKGHSHVYWYRQLPEEGLKFMVYLQKENIIDESGMPKERFSAEFPKEGPSILRIQQVVRGDSAAYFCASSSTATNEKLFFGSGTQLSVL.

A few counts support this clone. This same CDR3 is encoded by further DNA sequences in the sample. The CDR3 region is CASSVPQGTGNTIYF. The part of the CDR3 DNA that was read is TGTGCCAGTAGTGTACCGCAGGGAACTGGAAACACC. This chain links TRBV19 with TRBJ1-3; a weak D match, TRBD1 (5 bases). Read sequence stops 3 residues before the CDR3 end, and the germline J gene provides the missing end. Trimming left V 5 bases short and J 2 bases short, with 13 bases between. Per the germline V gene, CDR1 is LNHDA and CDR2 is SQIVND (reference sequence). The CDR3 has 15 residues.

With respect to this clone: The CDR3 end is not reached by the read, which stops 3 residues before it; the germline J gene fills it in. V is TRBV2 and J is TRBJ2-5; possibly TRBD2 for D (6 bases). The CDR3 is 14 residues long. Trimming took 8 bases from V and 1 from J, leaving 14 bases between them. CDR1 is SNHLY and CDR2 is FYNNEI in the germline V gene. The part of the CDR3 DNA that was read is TGTGCCAGCTTACCGGGACTCCTCCAAGAGACC. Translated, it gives CASLPGLLQET. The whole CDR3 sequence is CASLPGLLQETQYF.

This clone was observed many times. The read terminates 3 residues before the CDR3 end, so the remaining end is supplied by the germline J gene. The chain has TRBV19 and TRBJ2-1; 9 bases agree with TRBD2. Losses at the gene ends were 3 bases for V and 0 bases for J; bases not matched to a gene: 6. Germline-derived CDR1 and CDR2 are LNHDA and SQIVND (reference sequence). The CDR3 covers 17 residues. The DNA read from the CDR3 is TGTGCCAGTAGTATCCTAGCGGGGCGGAGCTCCTACAATGAG. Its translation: CASSILAGRSSYNE. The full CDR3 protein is CASSILAGRSSYNEQFF.

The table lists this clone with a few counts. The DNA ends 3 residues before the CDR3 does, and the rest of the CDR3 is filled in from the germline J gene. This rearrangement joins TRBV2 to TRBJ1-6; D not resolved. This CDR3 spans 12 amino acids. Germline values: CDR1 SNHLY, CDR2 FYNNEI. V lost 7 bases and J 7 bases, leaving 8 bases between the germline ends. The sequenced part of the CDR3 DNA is TGTGCCAGCAAGGGCAGCAATTCACCC. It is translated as CASKGSNSP. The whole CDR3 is CASKGSNSPLHF.

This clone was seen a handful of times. CDR3 region: CASSHRRPGGGTDTQYF. CDR3 bases read: TGTGCCAGCAGCCACCGCAGGCCGGGGGGGGGCACAGATACG. The chain couples TRBV7-8 to TRBJ2-3; 8 nucleotides align to TRBD2. The read ends 3 residues shy of where the CDR3 ends; the end is completed using the germline J gene. The V gene end was trimmed by 5 bases and the J gene end by 1 base; junction bases not matched to a gene: 11. This CDR3 spans 17 amino acids. Germline V gene data show CDR1 as SGHVS and CDR2 as FQNEAQ.

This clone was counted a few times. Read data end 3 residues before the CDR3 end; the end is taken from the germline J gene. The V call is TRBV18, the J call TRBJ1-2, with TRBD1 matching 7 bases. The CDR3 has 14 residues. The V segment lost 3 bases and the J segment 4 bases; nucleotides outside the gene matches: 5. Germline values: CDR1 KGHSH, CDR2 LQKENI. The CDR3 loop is CASSPDREAYGYTF. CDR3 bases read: TGTGCCAGCTCACCTGACAGGGAGGCCTATGGC.

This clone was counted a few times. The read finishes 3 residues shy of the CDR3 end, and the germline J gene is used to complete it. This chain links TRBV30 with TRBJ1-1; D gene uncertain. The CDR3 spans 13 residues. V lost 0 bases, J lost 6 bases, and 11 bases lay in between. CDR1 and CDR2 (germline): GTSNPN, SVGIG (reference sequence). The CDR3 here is CAWSVRMLAEAFF. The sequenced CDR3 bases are TGTGCCTGGAGTGTACGAATGTTAGCTGAA.

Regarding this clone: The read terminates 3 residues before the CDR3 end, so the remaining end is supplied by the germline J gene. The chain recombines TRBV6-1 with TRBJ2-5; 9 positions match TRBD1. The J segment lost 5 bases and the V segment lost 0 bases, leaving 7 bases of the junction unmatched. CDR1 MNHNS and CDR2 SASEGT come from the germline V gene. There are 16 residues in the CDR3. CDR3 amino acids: CASSEAGTGRGETQYF. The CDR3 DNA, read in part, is TGTGCCAGCAGTGAAGCTGGGACAGGGCGAGGCGAGACC.

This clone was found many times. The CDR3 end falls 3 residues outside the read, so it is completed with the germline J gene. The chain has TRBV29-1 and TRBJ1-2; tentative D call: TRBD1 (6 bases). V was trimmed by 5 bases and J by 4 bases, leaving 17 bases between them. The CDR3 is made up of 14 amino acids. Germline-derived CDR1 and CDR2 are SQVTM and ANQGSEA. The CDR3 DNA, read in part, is TGCAGCGTTCCTTCGGACCAGGGGACCTATGGC. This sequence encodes CSVPSDQGTYG. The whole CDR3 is CSVPSDQGTYGYTF.

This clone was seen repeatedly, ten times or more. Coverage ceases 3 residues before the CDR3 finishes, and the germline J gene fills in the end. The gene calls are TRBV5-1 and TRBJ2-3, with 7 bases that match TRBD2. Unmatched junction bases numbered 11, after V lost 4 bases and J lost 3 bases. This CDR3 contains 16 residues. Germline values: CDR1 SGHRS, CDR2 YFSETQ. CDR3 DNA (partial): TGCGCCAGCAGCCCCCCCACCTGGGGGGGAACAGATACG. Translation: CASSPPTWGGTDT. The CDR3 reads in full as CASSPPTWGGTDTQYF.

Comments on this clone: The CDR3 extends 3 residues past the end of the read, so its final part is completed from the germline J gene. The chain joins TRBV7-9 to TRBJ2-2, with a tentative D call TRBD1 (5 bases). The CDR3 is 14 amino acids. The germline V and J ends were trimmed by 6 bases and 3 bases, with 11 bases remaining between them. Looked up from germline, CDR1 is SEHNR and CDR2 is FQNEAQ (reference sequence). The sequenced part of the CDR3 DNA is TGTGCCAGCAGACAGGATGCGGACACCGGGGAG. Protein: CASRQDADTGE. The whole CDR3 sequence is CASRQDADTGELFF.

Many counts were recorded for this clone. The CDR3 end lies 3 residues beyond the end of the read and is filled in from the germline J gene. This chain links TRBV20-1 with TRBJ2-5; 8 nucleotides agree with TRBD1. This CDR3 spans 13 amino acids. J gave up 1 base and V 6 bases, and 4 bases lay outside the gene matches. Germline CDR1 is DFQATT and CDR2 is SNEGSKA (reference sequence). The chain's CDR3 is CSATGQVQETQYF. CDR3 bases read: TGCAGTGCAACGGGACAGGTCCAAGAGACC.

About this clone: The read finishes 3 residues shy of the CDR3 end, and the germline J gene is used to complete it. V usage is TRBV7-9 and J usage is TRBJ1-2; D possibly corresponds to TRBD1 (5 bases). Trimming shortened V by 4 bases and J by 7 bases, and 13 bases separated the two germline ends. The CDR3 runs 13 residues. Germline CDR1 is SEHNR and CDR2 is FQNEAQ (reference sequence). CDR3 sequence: CASSYSGLGGYTF. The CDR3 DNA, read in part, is TGTGCCAGCAGCTATTCAGGGTTAGGTGGC. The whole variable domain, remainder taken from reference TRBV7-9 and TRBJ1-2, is DTGVSQNPRHKITKRGQNVTFRCDPISEHNRLYWYRQTLGQGPEFLTYFQNEAQLEKSRLLSDRFSAERPKGSFSTLEIQRTEQGDSAMYLCASSYSGLGGYTFGSGTRLTVV.

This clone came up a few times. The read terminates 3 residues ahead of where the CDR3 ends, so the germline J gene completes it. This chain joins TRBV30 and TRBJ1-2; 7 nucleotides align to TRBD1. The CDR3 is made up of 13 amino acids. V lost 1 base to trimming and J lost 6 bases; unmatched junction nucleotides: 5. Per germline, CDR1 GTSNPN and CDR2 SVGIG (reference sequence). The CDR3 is CAWSGTGENGYTF. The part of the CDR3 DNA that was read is TGTGCCTGGAGTGGAACAGGGGAGAATGGC.

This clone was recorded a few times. CDR3 loop: CASSLTLAGYNEQFF. The sequenced part of the CDR3 DNA is TGTGCCAGCAGCTTGACACTAGCGGGTTACAATGAG. The chain is built from TRBV5-5 and TRBJ2-1; 9 positions match TRBD2. The read halts 3 residues ahead of the CDR3 end, with the missing end drawn from the germline J gene. Germline lookup yields CDR1 SGHKS and CDR2 YYEKEE (reference sequence). The CDR3 runs to 15 residues. The trim removed 1 base at V and 4 bases at J, leaving 3 bases unmatched. The full variable domain, rest sourced from reference TRBV5-5 and TRBJ2-1, is DAGVTQSPTHLIKTRGQQVTLRCSPISGHKSVSWYQQVLGQGPQFIFQYYEKEERGRGNFPDRFSARQFPNYSSELNVNALLLGDSALYLCASSLTLAGYNEQFFGPGTRLTVL.

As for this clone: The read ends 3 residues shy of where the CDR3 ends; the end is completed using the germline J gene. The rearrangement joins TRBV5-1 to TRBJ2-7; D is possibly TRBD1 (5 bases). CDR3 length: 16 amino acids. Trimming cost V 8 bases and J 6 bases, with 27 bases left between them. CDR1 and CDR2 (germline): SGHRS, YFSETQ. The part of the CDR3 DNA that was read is TGCGCCAGAGCAGACAAGAGGTTTGGCAGGGAAAGCGAG. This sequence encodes CARADKRFGRESE. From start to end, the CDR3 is CARADKRFGRESEQYF.

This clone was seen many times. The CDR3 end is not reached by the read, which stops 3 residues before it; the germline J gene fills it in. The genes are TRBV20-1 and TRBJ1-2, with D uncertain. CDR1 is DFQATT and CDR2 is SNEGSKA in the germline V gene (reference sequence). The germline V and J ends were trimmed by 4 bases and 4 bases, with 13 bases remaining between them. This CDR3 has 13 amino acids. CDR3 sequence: CSATPPGVYGYTF. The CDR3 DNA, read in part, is TGCAGTGCTACTCCTCCCGGGGTCTATGGC.

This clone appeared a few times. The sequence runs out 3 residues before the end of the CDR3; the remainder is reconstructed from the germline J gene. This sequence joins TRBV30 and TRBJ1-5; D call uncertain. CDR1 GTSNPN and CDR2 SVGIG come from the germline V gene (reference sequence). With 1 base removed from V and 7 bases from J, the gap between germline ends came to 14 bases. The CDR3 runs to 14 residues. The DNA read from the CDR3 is TGTGCCTGGAGTGCCGACACCTCGAACCAGCCC. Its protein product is CAWSADTSNQP. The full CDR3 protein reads CAWSADTSNQPQHF.

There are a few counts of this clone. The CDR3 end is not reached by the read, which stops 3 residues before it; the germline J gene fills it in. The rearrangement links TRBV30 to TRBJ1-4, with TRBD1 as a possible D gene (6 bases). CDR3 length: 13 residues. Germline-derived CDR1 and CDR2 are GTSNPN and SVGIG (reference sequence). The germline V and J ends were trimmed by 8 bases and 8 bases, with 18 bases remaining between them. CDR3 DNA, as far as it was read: TGTGCCCACCAACCCACAGGGAAGGAAAAA. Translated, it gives CAHQPTGKEK. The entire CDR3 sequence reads CAHQPTGKEKLFF.

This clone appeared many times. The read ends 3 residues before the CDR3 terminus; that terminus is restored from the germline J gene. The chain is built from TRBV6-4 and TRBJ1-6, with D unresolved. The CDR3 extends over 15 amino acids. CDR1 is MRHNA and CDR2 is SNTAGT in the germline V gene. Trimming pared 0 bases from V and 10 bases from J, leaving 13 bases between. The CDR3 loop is CASSDSGGGKSPLHF. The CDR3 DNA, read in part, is TGTGCCAGCAGTGACTCCGGCGGAGGAAAGTCACCC.

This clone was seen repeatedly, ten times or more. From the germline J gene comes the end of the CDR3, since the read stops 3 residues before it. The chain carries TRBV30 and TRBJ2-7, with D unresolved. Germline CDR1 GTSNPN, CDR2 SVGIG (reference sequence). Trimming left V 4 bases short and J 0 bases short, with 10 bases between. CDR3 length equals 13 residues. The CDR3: CAWNSGSSYEQYF. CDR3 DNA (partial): TGTGCCTGGAATTCGGGTAGCTCCTACGAG.